Described below is a single T cell receptor (beta chain) sequence and its context. Its antigen is unknown. This entry comes from a study of post-analysis software for immune sequencing data. Study information: Included among the disease courses, which were recorded for the cohort, were relapsing-remitting, secondary progressive and progressive-relapsing multiple sclerosis.

Unique molecular identifiers were carried by the TCR beta cDNA libraries. Hundreds of thousands of cDNA molecules were obtained from 1 to 10 million T cells. TCRdb analysed the PCR reads with MiXCR anew, one entry per CDR3 protein. The table has fewer than 700,000 distinct CDR3 sequences, about 44% seen once. Overall study findings and caveats: Comparison of patients with controls showed roughly five TRBV segments more frequent in patients, TRBV5-6, TRBV5-1 and TRBV20-1 among them.

The CDR3 length is 17 residues. J was trimmed by 6 bases and V by 3 bases; bases with no gene match: 7. CDR1 is SGHRS and CDR2 is YFSETQ in the germline V gene. Sequenced input: blood. This clonotype was sampled from a girl under 18 with multiple sclerosis. The chain is built from TRBV5-1 and TRBJ2-1; 15 positions agree with TRBD2. The CDR3 here is CASSSALGLAGGNEQFF. CDR3 DNA: TGCGCCAGCAGCTCGGCCCTGGGACTAGCGGGAGGCAATGAGCAGTTCTTC.